The present T cell receptor beta chain was sequenced within a study of blood T cell repertoires in COVID-19. The CDR3 runs to 14 residues. Germline CDR1 SNHLY, CDR2 FYNNEI. Trimming took off 3 bases at V and 2 bases at J, with 8 bases between the two ends. In the original processing: Nucleated cell counts were estimated from reference gene primer amplification. Clones were read by immunoSEQ multiplex PCR, and TCRdb kept only the in-frame ones, dropping some. V and J calls and clone size follow that table, whereas D and trimming were derived from the DNA. The sample includes fewer than 200,000 clones, about nine tenths of them seen just once. In terms of age and location, participants ranged from roughly 18 to 89 years and lived in under 30 US areas. What the recovered Cohort 3 donors had was two negative PCRs, clearance, or symptom resolution.

The chain is built from TRBV2 and TRBJ1-5; D gene uncertain. The sequencing input was PBMCs or T cells enriched from blood (not recorded which). The TCR comes from a woman younger than 35 who had recovered from COVID-19. For the CDR3, the DNA is TGTGCCAGCAGTGAGATCGCGCGCAATCAGCCCCAGCATTTT. It translates to CASSEIARNQPQHF.